This passage covers 8 T cell receptor beta chains from one sample sequenced in a study of blood T cells in healthy people across ages. It was with a sample-barcoded 5' primer and a J-beta primer mix that a second PCR of about 6 to 11 cycles was run. TCRdb independently ran MiXCR on the 5' RACE reads; one entry per CDR3 protein. The sample consists of 550,000 to 650,000 distinct CDR3 sequences, 25% to 35% of them appearing once. Sequencing was carried out using blood. These receptors came from a woman older than 75 in good health.

This clonotype was counted ten times or more. V and J are TRBV29-1 and TRBJ1-4; maybe TRBD1 (5 bases). The CDR3 is made up of 13 amino acids. Germline V gene data show CDR1 as SQVTM and CDR2 as ANQGSEA. Trimming left V 7 bases short and J 5 bases short, with 14 bases between. The CDR3 protein is CSAGTGRNEKLFF. The CDR3 DNA follows: TGCAGCGCGGGGACGGGTAGAAATGAAAAACTGTTTTTT. Drawing the rest from reference TRBV29-1 and TRBJ1-4, the complete variable domain is SAVISQKPSRDICQRGTSLTIQCQVDSQVTMMFWYRQQPGQSLTLIATANQGSEATYESGFVIDKFPISRPNLTFSTLTVSNMSPEDSSIYLCSAGTGRNEKLFFGSGTQLSVL.

This rearrangement joins TRBV6-6 to TRBJ1-6, with D perhaps TRBD1 (6 bases). V lost 2 bases and J 18 bases, leaving 17 bases between the germline ends. Germline CDR1 and CDR2: MNHNY and SVGAGI (reference sequence). The CDR3 sequence is 13 residues long. CDR3 bases: TGTGCCAGCAGTTACCTAGGAGGGGGGTCCTACCACTTT. Its protein is CASSYLGGGSYHF.

This sequence joins TRBV9 and TRBJ2-1, with D possibly matching TRBD2 (5 bases). Trimming left V 3 bases short and J 4 bases short, with 14 bases between. The CDR3 is made up of 15 amino acids. Germline CDR1 and CDR2: SGDLS and YYNGEE. The CDR3 here is CASSDEASWYNEQFF. CDR3 bases: TGTGCCAGCAGCGACGAGGCTAGCTGGTACAATGAGCAGTTCTTC.

Details on this clonotype: This clone may be a read error of a much larger clone one base away. The CDR3 nucleotides read TGTGTCAGCAGTTTAAAAGCGTATGAGCAGTTCTTC. Translating gives CVSSLKAYEQFF. This sequence joins TRBV28 and TRBJ2-1; no reliable D call. The CDR3 length is 12 residues. Looked up from germline, CDR1 is MDHEN and CDR2 is SYDVKM.

This sequence joins TRBV29-1 and TRBJ1-4; 8 nucleotides agree with TRBD1. Germline CDR1 and CDR2: SQVTM and ANQGSEA. This CDR3 spans 15 amino acids. The V gene end was trimmed by 6 bases and the J gene end by 1 base; junction bases not matched to a gene: 7. The CDR3 protein is CSVAPGQGTNEKLFF. The CDR3 DNA reads TGCAGCGTCGCCCCCGGACAGGGAACTAATGAAAAACTGTTTTTT.

This chain joins TRBV9 and TRBJ1-1; no clear D gene. V lost 2 bases, J lost 6 bases, and 11 bases lay in between. Germline loops: CDR1 SGDLS, CDR2 YYNGEE. The CDR3 extends over 13 amino acids. DNA for the CDR3: TGTGCCAGCAGCGTTACCTACAGCTCTGAAGCTTTCTTT. It translates to CASSVTYSSEAFF. Combining the CDR3 with reference TRBV9 and TRBJ1-1 gives the whole variable domain DSGVTQTPKHLITATGQRVTLRCSPRSGDLSVYWYQQSLDQGLQFLIQYYNGEERAKGNILERFSAQQFPDLHSELNLSSLELGDSALYFCASSVTYSSEAFFGQGTRLTVV.

In its sample, this clonotype was seen many times. The chain recombines TRBV20-1 with TRBJ1-5; the match to TRBD1 covers 9 bases. The V gene end was trimmed by 6 bases and the J gene end by 4 bases; junction bases not matched to a gene: 7. From germline, CDR1 is DFQATT and CDR2 SNEGSKA (reference sequence). This CDR3 has 14 amino acids. The chain's CDR3 is CSAGGQGPNQPQHF. CDR3 bases: TGCAGTGCCGGGGGACAGGGCCCTAATCAGCCCCAGCATTTT.

This clonotype showed up many times. V gene TRBV4-3 combines with J gene TRBJ1-2; TRBD1 matches 10 bases. V shed 4 bases, J shed 5 bases, and the junction held 7 bases outside the gene matches. Per germline, CDR1 LGHNA and CDR2 YSLEER. This CDR3 is built from 15 residues. CDR3 DNA: TGCGCCAGCAGCCCAGGACAGGGGGGCGGGTATGGCTACACCTTC. The encoded protein is CASSPGQGGGYGYTF.